The 22 T cell receptor beta chains presented below share a single source sample, sequenced in a study of patients and donors after allogeneic stem cell transplantation. MiXCR, run by TCRdb on the RT-PCR reads, gives a single entry per CDR3 protein. This table holds about 90,000 distinct CDR3 sequences, about 48% found once. Sequenced: blood, either unsorted or a sorted T cell fraction (not recorded which). The receptors were gathered from a human donor who was either an allogeneic HSCT recipient or a stem cell or donor lymphocyte infusion donor (not recorded which). It is not recorded whose cells these are; they may come from a transplant donor.

This chain uses TRBV5-1 with TRBJ2-1; 12 bases align to TRBD1. Germline-derived CDR1 and CDR2 are SGHRS and YFSETQ. The CDR3 extends over 16 amino acids. V lost 4 bases, J lost 4 bases, and 6 bases stayed unmatched. The CDR3 DNA reads as TGCGCCAGCAGCCTGGGGGACAGGGGGCCTTACAATGAGCAGTTCTTC. Translation gives CASSLGDRGPYNEQFF. Complete variable domain (other parts from reference TRBV5-1 and TRBJ2-1): KAGVTQTPRYLIKTRGQQVTLSCSPISGHRSVSWYQQTPGQGLQFLFEYFSETQRNKGNFPGRFSGRQFSNSRSEMNVSTLELGDSALYLCASSLGDRGPYNEQFFGPGTRLTVL.

CDR3 protein: CASSLEGTVNTEAFF. CDR3 coding DNA: TGTGCCAGCAGCTTAGAGGGGACGGTGAACACTGAAGCTTTCTTT. The chain joins TRBV7-9 to TRBJ1-1; maybe TRBD1 (5 bases). Germline CDR1 SEHNR, CDR2 FQNEAQ (reference sequence). CDR3 length equals 15 residues. V was pared by 1 base and J by 0 bases, with 9 bases between.

This clonotype was observed a few times. CDR3 amino acids: CASSPRQGLYGYTF. The CDR3 bases are TGTGCCAGCAGCCCGAGACAGGGCCTCTATGGCTACACCTTC. The chain couples TRBV6-2 or TRBV6-3 to TRBJ1-2, with 7 bases lining up with TRBD1. The CDR3 length is 14 residues. Germline CDR1 MNHEY, CDR2 SVGEGT. The trim removed 6 bases at V and 4 bases at J, leaving 8 bases unmatched.

The chain uses TRBV6-6 and TRBJ1-1; unclear D gene. CDR1 is MNHNY, CDR2 SVGAGI, per germline (reference sequence). V was trimmed by 6 bases and J by 9 bases, leaving 17 bases between them. The CDR3 runs to 13 residues. CDR3 sequence reads: CASSSLDTGKAFF. In DNA, the CDR3 is TGTGCCAGCAGCTCTCTCGACACCGGGAAAGCTTTCTTT.

This rearrangement joins TRBV7-9 to TRBJ1-1, with 7 bases aligning to TRBD1. This CDR3 has 18 amino acids. The germline gives CDR1 SEHNR, CDR2 FQNEAQ (reference sequence). Losses at the gene ends were 6 bases for V and 1 base for J; bases not matched to a gene: 17. The chain's CDR3 is CASSSPPGQRPPNTEAFF. The CDR3 DNA follows: TGTGCCAGCAGTTCTCCTCCGGGACAGCGGCCCCCGAACACTGAAGCTTTCTTT.

This chain connects TRBV20-1 to TRBJ1-1; D remains ambiguous. CDR1 and CDR2 (germline): DFQATT, SNEGSKA (reference sequence). The length of the CDR3 is 12 residues. V was clipped by 3 bases and J by 1 base, with 6 bases between them. CDR3 nucleotides: TGCAGTGCTAGGTGGGGGAACACTGAAGCTTTCTTT. It translates to CSARWGNTEAFF.

This clonotype was detected only a few times. The chain links TRBV28 to TRBJ1-4, with 9 bases lining up with TRBD1. The CDR3 length is 15 residues. Germline-derived CDR1 and CDR2 are MDHEN and SYDVKM. V trimming: 5 bases; J trimming: 7 bases; junction bases outside the gene matches: 8. The chain's CDR3 is CASSRRTGVTEKLFF. The CDR3, as DNA: TGTGCCAGCAGTCGTCGGACAGGGGTGACTGAAAAACTGTTTTTT.

This clonotype was seen a handful of times. The V call is TRBV12-3 or TRBV12-4, the J call TRBJ1-5; maybe TRBD1 (6 bases). The CDR3 has 16 amino acids. The V end lost 0 bases, the J end lost 2 bases, and 11 bases lay between the germline ends. CDR3 region: CASSLALAGGNQPQHF. CDR3 DNA sequence: TGTGCCAGCAGTTTAGCGCTAGCAGGGGGCAATCAGCCCCAGCATTTT.

The chain is built from TRBV6-5 and TRBJ1-5; TRBD1 matches 7 bases. Per germline, CDR1 MNHEY and CDR2 SVGAGI. This CDR3 is built from 13 residues. J gave up 5 bases and V 7 bases, and 5 bases lay outside the gene matches. DNA of the CDR3: TGTGCCAGCAAGAGGGGGCCCGATCAGCCCCAGCATTTT. This gives the protein CASKRGPDQPQHF.

This clonotype was detected only a few times. J is TRBJ1-5 and V is TRBV6-1; 7 nucleotides align to TRBD1. The trim removed 4 bases at V and 5 bases at J, leaving 2 bases unmatched. This CDR3 is 13 amino acids long. Per the germline V gene, CDR1 is MNHNS and CDR2 is SASEGT. The CDR3 DNA is TGTGCCAGCAGTGTTACAGGGGATCAGCCCCAGCATTTT. It codes for CASSVTGDQPQHF.

The J gene is TRBJ2-3, the V gene TRBV2; 10 bases are a match to TRBD2. The CDR3 covers 16 residues. Germline CDR1 is SNHLY and CDR2 is FYNNEI. V was pared by 3 bases and J by 4 bases, with 7 bases of the junction left unmatched. DNA of the CDR3: TGTGCCAGCAGTGATAGCGGGAGGAATGGCGCAGATACGCAGTATTTT. It is translated as CASSDSGRNGADTQYF.

V usage is TRBV6-5 and J usage is TRBJ1-4; no firm D call. Per germline, CDR1 MNHEY and CDR2 SVGAGI. This CDR3 contains 14 residues. V was pared by 2 bases and J by 6 bases, with 10 bases between. CDR3 region: CASSYIPKDEKLFF. The CDR3 DNA reads TGTGCCAGCAGTTACATACCGAAGGATGAAAAACTGTTTTTT.

The rearrangement links TRBV12-3 or TRBV12-4 to TRBJ1-3; D gene ambiguous. With 5 bases removed from V and 0 bases from J, the gap between germline ends came to 11 bases. The CDR3 is 15 amino acids. For the CDR3, the DNA is TGTGCCAGCAGTCAAAACCAATACTCTGGAAACACCATATATTTT. The encoded protein is CASSQNQYSGNTIYF.

The V call is TRBV12-3 or TRBV12-4, the J call TRBJ1-1; D possibly corresponds to TRBD1 (6 bases). V was clipped by 4 bases and J by 3 bases, with 12 bases between them. The CDR3 is 14 residues long. This CDR3 is CASSSPPGDTEAFF. In nucleotides, the CDR3 is TGTGCCAGCAGTTCCCCCCCAGGGGACACTGAAGCTTTCTTT.

This clonotype appeared a few times. V is TRBV6-5 and J is TRBJ1-3; a possible D gene is TRBD1 (5 bases). The germline gives CDR1 MNHEY, CDR2 SVGAGI. Trimming left V 2 bases short and J 7 bases short, with 15 bases between. The CDR3 has 15 amino acids. CDR3 in amino acids: CASSYAPMGGNTIYF. The CDR3 nucleotides are TGTGCCAGCAGTTACGCACCGATGGGGGGGAACACCATATATTTT.

This clonotype was seen only a few times. The chain has TRBV29-1 and TRBJ1-1; TRBD1 aligns across 7 bases. This CDR3 has 16 amino acids. V lost 4 bases and J lost 7; bases outside the gene matches: 18. From germline, CDR1 is SQVTM and CDR2 ANQGSEA. The DNA for the CDR3 is TGCAGCGTTGTGTTTTGGGATCGGGACAGAGATTTTGAAGCTTTCTTT. Translated: CSVVFWDRDRDFEAFF.

V is TRBV25-1 and J is TRBJ1-6; D is undetermined. V gave up 4 bases and J gave up 7 bases, with 14 bases separating them. The CDR3 contains 15 residues. Germline V gene data show CDR1 as MGHDK and CDR2 as SYGVNS. The CDR3 DNA follows: TGTGCCAGCAGTGGGGCCCAACGGATCAATTCACCCCTCCACTTT. The encoded protein is CASSGAQRINSPLHF. The whole variable domain, filled in from reference TRBV25-1 and TRBJ1-6, reads EADIYQTPRYLVIGTGKKITLECSQTMGHDKMYWYQQDPGMELHLIHYSYGVNSTEKGDLSSESTVSRIRTEHFPLTLESARPSHTSQYLCASSGAQRINSPLHFGNGTRLTVT.

DNA of the CDR3: TGTGCCACCAGCAGAGATCTAAAGCAGACCTACGAGCAGTACTTC. This codes for CATSRDLKQTYEQYF. The rearrangement links TRBV15 to TRBJ2-7; unclear D gene. The CDR3 extends over 15 amino acids. Germline lookup yields CDR1 LNHNV and CDR2 YYDKDF (reference sequence). V was shortened by 0 bases and J by 2 bases, with 11 bases between the two germline ends. Drawing the rest from reference TRBV15 and TRBJ2-7, the complete variable domain is DAMVIQNPRYQVTQFGKPVTLSCSQTLNHNVMYWYQQKSSQAPKLLFHYYDKDFNNEADTPDNFQSRRPNTSFCFLDIRSPGLGDTAMYLCATSRDLKQTYEQYFGPGTRLTVT.

This chain joins TRBV29-1 and TRBJ1-4; 8 bases line up with TRBD1. The ends lost 6 bases at V and 3 bases at J; junction bases unmatched: 3. The CDR3 consists of 13 residues. The germline CDR1 and CDR2 sequences are SQVTM and ANQGSEA. The CDR3 region has the DNA TGCAGCGTACAGGGACAGGCTAATGAAAAACTGTTTTTT. Translating it yields CSVQGQANEKLFF.

The chain carries TRBV4-3 and TRBJ1-3; D is perhaps TRBD1 (6 bases). Germline loops: CDR1 LGHNA, CDR2 YSLEER. The ends were cut back, 5 bases at V and 5 bases at J, with 10 bases in the middle. The CDR3 length is 13 residues. DNA of the CDR3: TGCGCCAGCAGCTGGGACAATAGAAACACCATATATTTT. It is translated as CASSWDNRNTIYF.

The chain has TRBV20-1 and TRBJ2-7; D possibly corresponds to TRBD2 (5 bases). The germline gives CDR1 DFQATT, CDR2 SNEGSKA (reference sequence). This CDR3 has 13 residues. V was pared by 6 bases and J by 5 bases, with 17 bases between. The chain's CDR3 is CSARRDSANEQYF. CDR3 nucleotide sequence: TGCAGTGCCCGACGGGATTCGGCAAACGAGCAGTACTTC.

This rearrangement joins TRBV5-1 to TRBJ1-2, with a tentative D call TRBD1 (6 bases). The V and J ends lost 3 bases and 4 bases respectively, with 10 bases between them. Germline CDR1 SGHRS, CDR2 YFSETQ. The CDR3 is 13 residues long. The CDR3 sequence is CASSSQGAYGYTF. CDR3 nucleotides: TGCGCCAGCAGCTCACAGGGCGCCTATGGCTACACCTTC.